These T cell receptor beta chains were read from a single sample in a study of shared clonotypes between healthy human individuals. The assay was immunoSEQ multiplex PCR, and TCRdb's table has in-frame clones only and misses some. The sample has over 95,000 clones; around 73% are singletons. Sequencing was carried out using memory CD8+ T cells sorted from blood. Every receptor here comes from a woman in her 30s in good health. Both conserved end residues are part of each CDR3. A D gene is named only where the DNA matches it firmly. Only part of the rows carry a size: once, few, many, or a class if the clone is expanded.

CDR3	DNA	V	size	D	J
CASSSGTGAREQYF	TGTGCCAGCAGCTCCGGGACAGGGGCTCGGGAGCAGTACTTC	TRBV11-2	NA	TRBD1	TRBJ2-5
CASKDRGSNQPQHF	TGTGCCAGCAAAGACAGGGGTAGCAATCAGCCCCAGCATTTT	TRBV2	NA	TRBD1	TRBJ1-5
CASTPGLAHVETQYF	TGTGCCAGCACCCCCGGACTAGCCCACGTAGAGACCCAGTACTTC	TRBV7-1	NA	TRBD2	TRBJ2-5
CASSYSRGNRDTQYF	TGTGCCAGCAGTTACTCTCGGGGGAACAGAGATACGCAGTATTTT	TRBV6-4	few	NA	TRBJ2-3
CASSLVRAASGLNIQYF	TGTGCCAGCAGCTTAGTCCGCGCCGCTAGCGGACTAAACATTCAGTACTTC	TRBV11-2	once	TRBD2	TRBJ2-4
CASSTDRGGVTEAFF	TGTGCCAGCAGCACGGACAGGGGAGGGGTCACTGAAGCTTTCTTT	TRBV11-1	NA	TRBD1	TRBJ1-1
CASSLSESSGANVLTF	TGTGCCAGCAGTTTATCTGAGAGCTCTGGGGCCAACGTCCTGACTTTC	TRBV28	NA	NA	TRBJ2-6
CASSEGEGGQPQHF	TGTGCCAGCAGTGAAGGGGAAGGGGGCCAGCCCCAGCATTTT	TRBV6-1	NA	TRBD1	TRBJ1-5
CASSDPGTSGSSYEQYF	TGTGCCAGCAGTGATCCCGGGACTAGCGGGAGTTCCTACGAGCAGTACTTC	TRBV25-1	NA	TRBD2	TRBJ2-7
CASSFSRRGPNVNTEAFF	TGTGCCAGCAGTTTTTCGAGGAGGGGTCCTAACGTGAACACTGAAGCTTTCTTT	TRBV28	NA	NA	TRBJ1-1
CASSPLDRESEKLFF	TGTGCCAGCAGCCCACTGGACAGGGAGAGTGAAAAACTGTTTTTT	TRBV7-8	NA	TRBD1	TRBJ1-4
CASSSRDRRGNQPQHF	TGTGCCAGCAGCTCGCGCGACAGGCGAGGGAATCAGCCCCAGCATTTT	TRBV28	NA	NA	TRBJ1-5
CASSFDIRVSGPWGTQYF	TGTGCCAGCAGTTTTGACATCAGGGTTTCCGGGCCCTGGGGGACCCAGTACTTC	TRBV28	NA	NA	TRBJ2-5
CASSPGDGGLKTQYF	TGTGCCAGCAGCCCGGGGGACGGGGGCTTGAAGACCCAGTACTTC	TRBV7-9	NA	NA	TRBJ2-5
CASSDLTLGDQPQHF	TGTGCCAGTAGTGACTTGACTTTGGGCGATCAGCCCCAGCATTTT	TRBV19	NA	NA	TRBJ1-5
CASSSGIGSSYNEQFF	TGTGCCAGCAGCTCTGGGATTGGGAGCTCCTACAATGAGCAGTTCTTC	TRBV7-9	NA	NA	TRBJ2-1
CASSQAGTSGSFEQYF	TGCGCCAGCAGCCAAGCCGGGACTAGCGGGAGTTTTGAGCAGTACTTC	TRBV4-1	NA	TRBD2	TRBJ2-5
CASRLRQGASSYNEQFF	TGCGCCAGCCGCCTAAGGCAAGGTGCGAGCTCCTACAATGAGCAGTTCTTC	TRBV5-1	NA	NA	TRBJ2-1
CASSQGPGVTEAFF	TGCGCCAGCAGCCAAGGTCCAGGCGTCACTGAAGCTTTCTTT	TRBV4-1	NA	NA	TRBJ1-1
CASRIGTGGDEQYF	TGCGCCAGCAGGATCGGGACAGGGGGCGACGAGCAGTACTTC	TRBV10-1	NA	TRBD1	TRBJ2-7